Reported below is one TCR beta chain. A much larger clone is a single base away; this may be a read error. This specimen belongs to a study of post-analysis software for immune sequencing data. TCR beta cDNA libraries included unique molecular identifiers. There were about 1 to 10 million T cells, and about 540,000 cDNA molecules came from them. TCRdb ran MiXCR on the PCR reads and lists one entry per CDR3 protein. The repertoire holds hundreds of thousands of distinct CDR3 sequences, with about 27% as singletons. The clonotype originates from a girl aged 5-17 years with multiple sclerosis. The sequencing sample was made of blood.

In nucleotides, the CDR3 is TGCAGCGTTGAAATCGGGACTTGGCAAGAGACCCAGTACTTC. This encodes CSVEIGTWQETQYF. This rearrangement joins TRBV29-1 to TRBJ2-5; tentatively, D is TRBD2 (6 bases). The CDR3 contains 14 residues. The V gene's germline CDR1 is SQVTM and CDR2 ANQGSEA. V gave up 2 bases and J gave up 2 bases, with 12 bases separating them.